This TCR beta chain was sequenced during a study of beta chain features in type 1 diabetes (dated by TCRdb to the late 2010s). Looking at the study overall: No differences in mean age, gender distribution, total cell number or subset yield were found between patients and healthy donors. A total of roughly 98,000,000 sorted cells were examined across all samples, and RNA yield correlated strongly with the number of cells per subset. The study compared the TCRB repertoires of sorted circulating CD4+ T cell subsets in recently diagnosed type 1 diabetes patients with those in matched healthy donors. Regulatory and stem cell-like memory subsets were isolated from only 8 patients and about eight healthy donors, whereas naive and central memory subsets came from all 30 or so donors.

Each donor gave one peripheral blood draw, roughly 120 mL on average, collected into heparinised tubes. Using a panel that included CD45RO, CCR7, CD25, CD127, CD95 and CD27, naive, central memory, regulatory and stem cell-like memory CD4+ T cells were sorted on a BD FACSAria II. A purity above 95% was achieved for all sorted populations. PBMCs were isolated immediately by Lymphoprep density gradient centrifugation and stained directly without culture. So that batch effects would be minimized, each experiment stained and sorted samples in pairs, pairing one healthy donor with one patient. This clone has only a few counts. Its antigen remains unidentified. Per-base qualities were not stored, and no clone one base away is much larger. All of the isolated RNA was reverse transcribed with the High Capacity cDNA Reverse Transcription Kit, so expressed TCRB transcripts were sequenced. Deep immunoSEQ sequencing was applied to naive, central memory and regulatory T cell samples, giving an average of roughly 3.6 million total reads per sample. After sorted cells were lysed in RLT buffer, RNA was extracted with DNase-treated RNeasy Micro or Mini kits, with the choice depending on cell number. Each cell subset was processed on its own to prevent cross-contamination, while patient and healthy donor samples were processed together. TCRB sequences were amplified from cDNA with the immunoSEQ multiplex PCR, producing 87-bp fragments spanning the CDR3 region. Amplicons were sequenced on the Illumina HiSeq platform. The authors processed their data as follows. Synthetic template baselines were used to correct PCR bias computationally, reads within Hamming distance 2 were collapsed together, and singletons that could not be merged were discarded. By aligning reads against IMGT, V, D and J genes, CDR3 length, and insertions or deletions at six rearrangement sites were assigned. Clonotype counts were normalized to sorted cell number within each subset before computing true diversity and Gini coefficients with the tcR R package. The overlap coefficient, calculated on TCRB nucleotide sequences, was used to quantify repertoire sharing. Out-of-frame TCRB sequences from naive cells were analyzed as a proxy for the pre-selection repertoire. TCRdb retrieved this table from immuneACCESS and kept in-frame rearrangements only. Not all clones are present; in checked studies, unresolved V genes account for under half, and no reason is known for the remainder. V and J calls plus clone size are reproduced from that table; the DNA served to infer D and trimming. Present in this sample are over 600,000 clones, over 10% of which were seen just once. The top ten clones comprise more than 0.1% of the sample.

There are 15 amino acids in the CDR3, from cysteine to phenylalanine inclusive. The read is trimmed to its CDR3 DNA, 45 bases read in frame from base 1. The junction shows trimming of 0 bases on V and 8 bases on J, plus 16 bases between the germline ends. The germline V gene provides CDR1 SGDLS and CDR2 YYNGEE. General conclusions and limits of the study: Patients with type 1 diabetes made fewer insertions and deleted more nucleotides at VDJ recombination sites, implying thymic rearrangement abnormalities. Only small numbers of individuals were included in the HLA sub-analyses, which left unresolved whether HLA type had any influence on TCRB rearrangement. PCR might favor shorter templates, but patient and control samples were amplified and corrected together, so any skew would affect both groups equally. Naive, central memory and regulatory TCRB repertoires appeared to be more similar among patients than among healthy donors. In all four CD4+ subsets, TCRB CDR3 length was moderately but significantly shorter in type 1 diabetes patients. Sequencing cDNA rather than genomic DNA could over-represent highly expressing activated cells, although activation and CD3 levels did not differ between groups.

The clonotype was recovered from a young man with type 1 diabetes. The rearrangement joined TRBV9 to TRBJ2-3; the D gene is possibly TRBD1, with 5 bases matching. The sample was naive CD4+ T cells from blood. The cell subset or site label for this specimen denotes: true naive CD4+ T cells. The DNA is as follows: TGTGCCAGCAGCGTAGTAGGGGCTGGGGAAACTACGCAGTATTTT. Translated, this gives CASSVVGAGETTQYF.